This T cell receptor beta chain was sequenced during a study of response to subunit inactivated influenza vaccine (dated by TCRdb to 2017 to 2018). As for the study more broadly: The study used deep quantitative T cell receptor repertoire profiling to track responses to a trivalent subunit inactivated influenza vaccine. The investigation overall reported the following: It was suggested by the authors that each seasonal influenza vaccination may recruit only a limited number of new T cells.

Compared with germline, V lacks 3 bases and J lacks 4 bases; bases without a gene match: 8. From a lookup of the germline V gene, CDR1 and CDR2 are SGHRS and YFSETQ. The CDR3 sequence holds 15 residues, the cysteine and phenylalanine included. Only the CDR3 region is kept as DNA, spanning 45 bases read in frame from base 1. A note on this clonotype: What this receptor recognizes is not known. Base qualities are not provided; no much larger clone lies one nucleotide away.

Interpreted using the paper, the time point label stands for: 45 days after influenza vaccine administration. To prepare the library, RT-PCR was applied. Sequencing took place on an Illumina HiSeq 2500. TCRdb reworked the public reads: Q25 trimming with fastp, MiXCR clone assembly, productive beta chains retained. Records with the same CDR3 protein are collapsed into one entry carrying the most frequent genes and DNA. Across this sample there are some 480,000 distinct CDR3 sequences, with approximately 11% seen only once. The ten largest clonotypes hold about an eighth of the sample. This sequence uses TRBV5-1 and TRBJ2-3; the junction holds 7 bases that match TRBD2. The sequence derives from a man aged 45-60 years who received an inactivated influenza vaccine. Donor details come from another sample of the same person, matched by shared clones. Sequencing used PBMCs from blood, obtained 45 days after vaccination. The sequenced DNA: TGCGCCAGCAGCTCGGACCCCGGGGGGTCAGATACGCAGTATTTT. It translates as CASSSDPGGSDTQYF.